The 2 T cell receptor beta chains presented below share a single source sample, sequenced in a study of patients and donors after allogeneic stem cell transplantation. TCRdb re-derived calls from the RT-PCR reads in MiXCR, one entry per CDR3 protein. The top ten hold roughly 12% of the sample, which has around 200,000 distinct CDR3 sequences, around two fifths seen once. The sample taken for sequencing was blood, either unsorted or a sorted T cell fraction (not recorded which). These receptors originate from a human donor who was either an allogeneic HSCT recipient or a stem cell or donor lymphocyte infusion donor (not recorded which). It is not recorded whose cells these are; they may come from a transplant donor.

The V and J genes are TRBV29-1 and TRBJ2-3, with D unclear. Germline V gene lookup returns CDR1 SQVTM and CDR2 ANQGSEA. V dropped 3 bases and J dropped 1 base, with 14 bases sitting between them. The CDR3 totals 15 residues. In nucleotides, the CDR3 is TGCAGCGTTGAGTTTCGCGGTGGGGGCACAGATACGCAGTATTTT. This encodes CSVEFRGGGTDTQYF.

Only a few counts were recorded for this clonotype. J is TRBJ1-1 and V is TRBV9; D not certain. The V gene lost 2 bases and the J gene lost 1 base, with 6 bases spanning the gap. There are 13 residues in the CDR3. Germline values: CDR1 SGDLS, CDR2 YYNGEE. The CDR3 coding sequence is TGTGCCAGCAGCGTTAGCCCGAACACTGAAGCTTTCTTT. Amino acids: CASSVSPNTEAFF.